This entry is about one T cell receptor (beta chain). Original processing notes: Amplification of reference gene primers was used by the study to estimate nucleated cell counts. Method: immunoSEQ multiplex PCR; TCRdb's copy keeps in-frame clones and lacks some. The V and J calls and the clone size are those of that table, but D and trimming were determined from the DNA. Among 45,000 to 55,000 clones listed, approximately 82% were seen once. The V end was cut by 5 bases, the J end by 1 base, with 12 bases between. CDR1 is MNHEY, CDR2 SVGAGI, per germline. CDR3 size: 15 residues. The record originates from a study of blood T cell repertoires in COVID-19. Study-level background: Collection of acute and convalescent COVID-19 samples took place in the United States, Italy and Spain. Nucleic acid was either cDNA or gDNA, and it came from T cells, B-cell-depleted T cells, or PBMCs.

This sequence was found in a human donor in a cohort sampled during active COVID-19. Specimen: peripheral blood. The chain links TRBV6-5 to TRBJ2-1; a weak D match, TRBD2 (5 bases). The CDR3 reads CASSPFTGSYNEQFF. As DNA, the CDR3 is TGTGCCAGCAGTCCTTTTACGGGGTCCTACAATGAGCAGTTCTTC.